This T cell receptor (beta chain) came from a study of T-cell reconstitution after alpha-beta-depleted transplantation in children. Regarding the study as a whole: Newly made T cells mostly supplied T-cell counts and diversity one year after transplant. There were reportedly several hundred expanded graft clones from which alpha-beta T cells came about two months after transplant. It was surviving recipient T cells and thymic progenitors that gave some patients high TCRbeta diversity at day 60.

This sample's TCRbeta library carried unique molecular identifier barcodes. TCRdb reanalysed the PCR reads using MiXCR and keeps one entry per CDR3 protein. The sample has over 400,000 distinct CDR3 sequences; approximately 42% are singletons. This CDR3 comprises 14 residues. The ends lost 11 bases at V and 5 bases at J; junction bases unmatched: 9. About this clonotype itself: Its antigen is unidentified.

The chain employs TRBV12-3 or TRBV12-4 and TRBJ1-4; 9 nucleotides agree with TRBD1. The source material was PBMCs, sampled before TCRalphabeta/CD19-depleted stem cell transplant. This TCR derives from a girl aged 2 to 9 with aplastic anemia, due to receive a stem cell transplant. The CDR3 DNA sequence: TGTGCCTGCAAAACCGGGACAGGGAATGAAAAACTGTTTTTT. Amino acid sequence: CACKTGTGNEKLFF.